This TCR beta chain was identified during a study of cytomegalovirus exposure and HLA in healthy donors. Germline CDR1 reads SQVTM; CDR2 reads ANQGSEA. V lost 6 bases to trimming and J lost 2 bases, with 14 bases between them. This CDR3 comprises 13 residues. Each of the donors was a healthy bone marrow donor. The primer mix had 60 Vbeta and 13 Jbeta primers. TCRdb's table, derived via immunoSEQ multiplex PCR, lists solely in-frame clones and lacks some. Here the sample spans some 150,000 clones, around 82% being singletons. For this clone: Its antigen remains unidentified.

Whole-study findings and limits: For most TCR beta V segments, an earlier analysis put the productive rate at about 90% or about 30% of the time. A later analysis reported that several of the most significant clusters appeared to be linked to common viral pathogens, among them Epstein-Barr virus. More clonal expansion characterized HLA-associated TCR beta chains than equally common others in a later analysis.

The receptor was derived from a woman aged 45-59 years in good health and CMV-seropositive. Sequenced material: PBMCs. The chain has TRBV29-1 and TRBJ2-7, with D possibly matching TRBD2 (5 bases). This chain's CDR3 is CSVRGRRTYEQYF. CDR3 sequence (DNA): TGCAGCGTGCGAGGGCGGAGGACCTACGAGCAGTACTTC.